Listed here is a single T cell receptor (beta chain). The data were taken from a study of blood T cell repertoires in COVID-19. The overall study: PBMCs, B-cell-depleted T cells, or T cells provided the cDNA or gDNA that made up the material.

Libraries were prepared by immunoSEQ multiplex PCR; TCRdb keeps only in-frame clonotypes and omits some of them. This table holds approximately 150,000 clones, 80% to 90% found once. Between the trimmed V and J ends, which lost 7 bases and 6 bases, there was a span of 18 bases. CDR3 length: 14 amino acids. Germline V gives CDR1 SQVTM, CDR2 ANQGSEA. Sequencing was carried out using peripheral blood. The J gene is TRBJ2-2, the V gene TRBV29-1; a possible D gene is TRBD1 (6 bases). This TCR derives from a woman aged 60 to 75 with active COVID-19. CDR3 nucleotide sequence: TGCAGCGCTGCGACCGTACAGGGCTCCGGGGAGCTGTTTTTT. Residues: CSAATVQGSGELFF.